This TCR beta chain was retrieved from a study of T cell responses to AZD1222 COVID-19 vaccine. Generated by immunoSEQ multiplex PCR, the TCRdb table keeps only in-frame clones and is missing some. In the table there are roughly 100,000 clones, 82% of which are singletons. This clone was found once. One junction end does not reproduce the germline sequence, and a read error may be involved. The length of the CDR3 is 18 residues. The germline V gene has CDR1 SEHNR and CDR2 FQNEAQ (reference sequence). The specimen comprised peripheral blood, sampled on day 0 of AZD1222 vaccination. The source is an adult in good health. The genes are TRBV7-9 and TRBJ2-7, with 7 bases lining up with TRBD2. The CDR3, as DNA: TGTGCCAGCAGCCAACGACGCGGGGCGGGGGTTATCTCCCACGAGCAGTACTTC. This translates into CASSQRRGAGVISHEQYF.